A single sample is the source of the 10 T cell receptor beta chains below, sequenced in a study of T cell repertoires in cytomegalovirus infection. MiXCR, applied by TCRdb to the reads, yields one record per CDR3 protein. The sample yields about 300,000 distinct CDR3 sequences, approximately 8.9% seen once. Sequenced material: PBMCs. These receptors all come from a human donor in good health (CMV status not recorded). Some clones in this sample may be carry-over from other donors' samples.

Many counts were recorded for this clonotype. The chain couples TRBV2 to TRBJ1-2; D not certain. Germline V lookup: CDR1 SNHLY, CDR2 FYNNEI. The germline V and J ends were trimmed by 4 bases and 5 bases, with 8 bases remaining between them. The CDR3 loop spans 12 amino acids. The CDR3 bases are TGTGCCAGCAGTGGGCCTGGTTATGGCTACACCTTC. It codes for CASSGPGYGYTF.

The V gene is TRBV19, the J gene TRBJ2-7; 8 bases agree with TRBD2. The ends lost 7 bases at V and 2 bases at J; junction bases unmatched: 7. The CDR3 covers 14 residues. CDR1 is LNHDA and CDR2 is SQIVND in the germline V gene (reference sequence). This chain's CDR3 is CASTPPGGAYEQYV. CDR3 DNA: TGTGCCAGTACCCCTCCCGGGGGGGCCTACGAGCAGTACGTC.

This clonotype appeared many times. The chain links TRBV6-6 to TRBJ1-3; D not certain. From germline, CDR1 is MNHNY and CDR2 SVGAGI (reference sequence). This CDR3 has 14 amino acids. The V end lost 2 bases, the J end lost 4 bases, and 9 bases lay between the germline ends. The CDR3 nucleotides read TGTGCCAGCAGTTACCTTTTCTCGGGAAACACCATATATTTT. It encodes CASSYLFSGNTIYF.

This clonotype has at least ten counts. The gene calls are TRBV2 and TRBJ1-1; D possibly corresponds to TRBD1 (5 bases). CDR1 and CDR2 (germline): SNHLY, FYNNEI. The CDR3 has 15 amino acids. Deletions cut 11 bases from V and 1 base from J, with 20 bases between. The DNA for the CDR3 is TGTGCCTCCCGGCTACTCAGGGAATCGAACACTGAAGCTTTCTTT. Translated, it gives CASRLLRESNTEAFF.

This clonotype was seen a few times. This chain's CDR3 is CASSFGLQETQYF. The CDR3 DNA reads TGTGCCAGCAGCTTCGGACTTCAAGAGACCCAGTACTTC. The genes are TRBV7-6 and TRBJ2-5; tentative D call: TRBD2 (5 bases). Trimming removed 3 bases at V and 2 bases at J, with 7 bases between. The V gene's germline CDR1 is SGHVS and CDR2 FNYEAQ. The CDR3 is made up of 13 amino acids. Combining the CDR3 with reference TRBV7-6 and TRBJ2-5 gives the whole variable domain GAGVSQSPRYKVTKRGQDVALRCDPISGHVSLYWYRQALGQGPEFLTYFNYEAQQDKSGLPNDRFSAERPEGSISTLTIQRTEQRDSAMYRCASSFGLQETQYFGPGTRLLVL.

At least ten counts were recorded for this clonotype. The rearrangement uses TRBV29-1 and TRBJ1-1; perhaps TRBD1 as D (5 bases). The CDR3 extends over 12 amino acids. Germline-derived CDR1 and CDR2 are SQVTM and ANQGSEA. V lost 4 bases and J 1 base, leaving 7 bases between the germline ends. CDR3: CSVGRGNTEAFF. CDR3 coding DNA: TGCAGCGTTGGAAGGGGGAACACTGAAGCTTTCTTT.

Ten or more counts support this clonotype. The rearrangement uses TRBV7-2 and TRBJ1-5; D is undetermined. Germline lookup yields CDR1 SGHTA and CDR2 FQGNSA. The CDR3 totals 13 residues. V lost 7 bases and J lost 4, with 11 bases in between. CDR3 DNA: TGTGCCAGCACCCCAGACATAAATCAGCCCCAGCATTTT. Protein: CASTPDINQPQHF. Complete variable domain (other parts from reference TRBV7-2 and TRBJ1-5): GAGVSQSPSNKVTEKGKDVELRCDPISGHTALYWYRQSLGQGLEFLIYFQGNSAPDKSGLPSDRFSAERTGGSVSTLTIQRTQQEDSAVYLCASTPDINQPQHFGDGTRLSIL.

This clonotype occurred many times. The chain uses TRBV7-8 and TRBJ2-7; 7 bases agree with TRBD2. Germline V lookup: CDR1 SGHVS, CDR2 FQNEAQ. There are 17 residues in the CDR3. Losses at the gene ends were 2 bases for V and 0 bases for J; bases not matched to a gene: 10. CDR3 bases: TGTGCCAGCAGCTTAAGATTGGGGGGGATCAGCTCCTACGAGCAGTACTTC. This codes for CASSLRLGGISSYEQYF.

The rearrangement uses TRBV15 and TRBJ2-2; D tentatively reads TRBD1 or TRBD2 (6 bases each). The CDR3 loop spans 13 amino acids. V lost 7 bases and J lost 5, with 11 bases in between. CDR1 LNHNV and CDR2 YYDKDF come from the germline V gene (reference sequence). In DNA form, the CDR3 reads TGTGCCACCAAGGGGGGAAATACCGGGGAGCTGTTTTTT. Translating it yields CATKGGNTGELFF.

In its sample, this clonotype was seen a few times. The chain recombines TRBV6-2 or TRBV6-3 with TRBJ2-1; D might be TRBD1 (5 bases). The CDR3 has 16 amino acids. Germline CDR1 MNHEY, CDR2 SVGEGT. The ends were cut back, 6 bases at V and 8 bases at J, with 23 bases in the middle. CDR3 nucleotides: TGTGCCAGCAGCCCCATCCGAACAGGCCCGCACTATGAGCAGTTCTTC. Its translation: CASSPIRTGPHYEQFF.